The rows below give T cell receptor beta chains drawn from one sample of a study of blood T cell repertoires in COVID-19. Libraries were prepared by immunoSEQ multiplex PCR; TCRdb keeps only in-frame clonotypes and omits some of them. The sample yields around 300,000 clones, about 86% seen once. The source material was peripheral blood. The receptors were sampled from a woman in her 70s with COVID-19, enrolled during active disease. CDR3s include the opening cysteine and the closing phenylalanine or tryptophan. D genes are given only for firm matches. Only some rows state a clone size, as once, few, many or a class for expanded clones.

V gene,D gene,J gene,clone size,CDR3 DNA,CDR3 protein
TRBV10-1,-,TRBJ2-1,few,TGCGCCAGCAGCCCGGGACTCGGCTCCTACAATGAGCAGTTCTTC,CASSPGLGSYNEQFF
TRBV4-1,TRBD1,TRBJ1-6,-,TGCGCCAGCAGCCGACTCGCCGGACAGGGGAATTCACCCCTCCACTTT,CASSRLAGQGNSPLHF
TRBV4-3,-,TRBJ2-7,-,TGCGCCAGCAGCCAAGATAAGGGCTCAGGGAACTCCTACGAGCAGTACTTC,CASSQDKGSGNSYEQYF
TRBV28,TRBD1,TRBJ1-1,-,TGTGCCAGCAGTTTTATCCAGGGGGGTGGCACTGAAGCTTTCTTT,CASSFIQGGGTEAFF
TRBV4-2,-,TRBJ1-4,-,TGTGCCAGCAGCCAAGAAAGAACGGTTAATGAAAAACTGTTTTTT,CASSQERTVNEKLFF
TRBV6-5,-,TRBJ2-7,-,TGTGCCAGCAGTAACTTCGCTAGGCTCTACGAGCAGTACTTC,CASSNFARLYEQYF
TRBV5-1,TRBD1,TRBJ1-1,-,TGCGCCAGCAGCCTTGGACAGGGCCTGACTGAAGCTTTCTTT,CASSLGQGLTEAFF
TRBV5-1,TRBD1,TRBJ2-7,few,TGCGCCAGCAGCCGGGACAGTTACGAGCAGTACTTC,CASSRDSYEQYF
TRBV10-3,TRBD1,TRBJ2-5,-,TGTGCCATCAGGGGGACAGGGACGGAGACCCAGTACTTC,CAIRGTGTETQYF
TRBV28,-,TRBJ1-2,-,TGTGCCAGCAGTAGAACAGGGAACTATGGCTACACCTTC,CASSRTGNYGYTF
TRBV4-2,TRBD2,TRBJ2-1,few,TGTGCCAGCAGCCCCCGTGCGGGAGGAGCGGGGGGGATTTTTAGCTCCTACAATGAGCAGTTCTTC,CASSPRAGGAGGIFSSYNEQFF
TRBV13,TRBD1,TRBJ1-2,-,TGTGCCAGCAGCTTAAGACAGGGTAGTTTGGACTATGGCTACACCTTC,CASSLRQGSLDYGYTF
TRBV4-2,-,TRBJ2-7,-,TGTGCCAGCAGCCAAGGCAGGGGAGGGTACGAGCAGTACTTC,CASSQGRGGYEQYF
TRBV19,-,TRBJ1-5,few,TGTGCCAGTGGACCCTCAGGAGGGCTGGGCCAGCCCCAGCATTTT,CASGPSGGLGQPQHF
TRBV4-1,-,TRBJ1-2,-,TGCGCCAGCAGCCAAGATCTCGGGACACATCAAAACTATGGCTACACCTTC,CASSQDLGTHQNYGYTF
TRBV18,-,TRBJ1-4,-,TGTGCCAGCTCACCACCTGGACTTGAAAAACTGTTTTTT,CASSPPGLEKLFF
TRBV4-2,TRBD1,TRBJ2-7,-,TGTGCCAGCAGCCGCTCCGGGACAGGGGCCGAGCAGTACTTC,CASSRSGTGAEQYF
TRBV5-1,TRBD1,TRBJ1-4,once,TGCGCCAGCAGCTCGGGACAGGGGCTGATGGAAAAACTGTTTTTT,CASSSGQGLMEKLFF
TRBV7-2,-,TRBJ2-2,-,TGTGCCAGCAGCCCCCCCGGGGGGCGGAACACCGGGGAGCTGTTTTTT,CASSPPGGRNTGELFF
TRBV11-2,-,TRBJ2-5,-,TGTGCCAGCAGCCTAAGGGTGGTTAGCGGCCAAGAGACCCAGTACTTC,CASSLRVVSGQETQYF
TRBV24-1,-,TRBJ2-1,-,TGTGCCACGCGGACTGGACGAGACTACAATGAGCAGTTCTTC,CATRTGRDYNEQFF
TRBV6-6,-,TRBJ1-4,-,TGTGCCAGCATTAGTCAAACTAATGAAAAACTGTTTTTT,CASISQTNEKLFF
TRBV6-1,-,TRBJ2-4,-,TGTGCCAGCAGTAAAGGGGCCCTTGGGGCCAAAAACATTCAGTACTTC,CASSKGALGAKNIQYF
TRBV6-5,TRBD1,TRBJ1-3,-,TGTGCCAGCATTAAACAGGGGAGTGGAAACACCATATATTTT,CASIKQGSGNTIYF
TRBV12-3/TRBV12-4,-,TRBJ2-5,-,TGTGCCAGCAGTTCCGGGGAGACCCAGTACTTC,CASSSGETQYF
TRBV9,-,TRBJ2-2,-,TGTGCCAGCAGCGTAGGTTCCCCCCAGACCGGGGAGCTGTTTTTT,CASSVGSPQTGELFF
TRBV7-9,TRBD1,TRBJ1-2,few,TGTGCCAGCAGCTTACAGGGACAGGGGGCTCGAAGTGGTGGCTACACCTTC,CASSLQGQGARSGGYTF
TRBV18,-,TRBJ2-1,-,TGTGCCAGCTCACGGAGGTTTGCGGGGCCTTTGATGGATGAGCAGTTCTTC,CASSRRFAGPLMDEQFF
TRBV7-2,TRBD2,TRBJ2-5,-,TGTGCCAGCAGCTTAGCGCTAGCGGGGATACAAGAGACCCAGTACTTC,CASSLALAGIQETQYF